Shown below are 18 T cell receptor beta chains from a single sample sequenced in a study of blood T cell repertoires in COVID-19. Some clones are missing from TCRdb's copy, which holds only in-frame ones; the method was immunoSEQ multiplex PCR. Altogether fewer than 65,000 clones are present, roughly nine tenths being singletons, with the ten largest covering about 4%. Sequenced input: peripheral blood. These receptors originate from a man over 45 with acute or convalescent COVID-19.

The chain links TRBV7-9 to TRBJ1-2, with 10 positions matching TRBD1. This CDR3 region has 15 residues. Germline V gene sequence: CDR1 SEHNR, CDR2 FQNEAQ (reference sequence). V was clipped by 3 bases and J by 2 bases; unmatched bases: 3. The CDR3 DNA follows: TGTGCCAGCAGCTTTATGGGACAGGGGAACTATGGCTACACCTTC. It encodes CASSFMGQGNYGYTF.

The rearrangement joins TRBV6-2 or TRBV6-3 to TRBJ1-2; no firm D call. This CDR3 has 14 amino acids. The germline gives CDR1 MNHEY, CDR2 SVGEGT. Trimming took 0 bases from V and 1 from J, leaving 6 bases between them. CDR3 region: CASSYSRHNYGYTF. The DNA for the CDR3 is TGTGCCAGCAGTTACTCGAGACATAACTATGGCTACACCTTC.

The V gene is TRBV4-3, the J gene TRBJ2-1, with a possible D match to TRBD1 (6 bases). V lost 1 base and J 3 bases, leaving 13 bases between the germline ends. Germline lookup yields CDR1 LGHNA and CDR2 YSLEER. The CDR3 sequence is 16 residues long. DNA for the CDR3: TGCGCCAGCAGCCAAGCACAGGGAATATTCTACAATGAGCAGTTCTTC. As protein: CASSQAQGIFYNEQFF.

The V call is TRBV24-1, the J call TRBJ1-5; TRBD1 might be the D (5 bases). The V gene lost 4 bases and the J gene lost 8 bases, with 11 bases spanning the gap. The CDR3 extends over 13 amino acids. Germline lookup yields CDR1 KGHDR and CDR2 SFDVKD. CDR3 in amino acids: CATSEQGRKPQHF. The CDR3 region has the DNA TGTGCCACCAGTGAGCAGGGTCGGAAGCCCCAGCATTTT.

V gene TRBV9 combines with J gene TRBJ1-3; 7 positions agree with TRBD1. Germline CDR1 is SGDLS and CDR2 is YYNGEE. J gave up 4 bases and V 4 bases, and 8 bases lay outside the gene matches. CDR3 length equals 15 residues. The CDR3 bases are TGTGCCAGCAGCACCCGGGACAGTGGGGGAAACACCATATATTTT. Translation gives CASSTRDSGGNTIYF.

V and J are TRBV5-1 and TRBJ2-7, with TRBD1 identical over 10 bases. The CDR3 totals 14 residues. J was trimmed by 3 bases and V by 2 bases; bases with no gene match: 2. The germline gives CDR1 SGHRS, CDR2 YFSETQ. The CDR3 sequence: CASSFRTGGYEQYF. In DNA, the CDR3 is TGCGCCAGCAGCTTTAGGACAGGGGGCTACGAGCAGTACTTC.

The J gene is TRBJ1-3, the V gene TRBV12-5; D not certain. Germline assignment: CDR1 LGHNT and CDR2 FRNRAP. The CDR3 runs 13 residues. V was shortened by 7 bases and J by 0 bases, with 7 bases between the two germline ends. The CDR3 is CASAGVSGNTIYF. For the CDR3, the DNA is TGTGCTAGTGCCGGGGTCTCTGGAAACACCATATATTTT.

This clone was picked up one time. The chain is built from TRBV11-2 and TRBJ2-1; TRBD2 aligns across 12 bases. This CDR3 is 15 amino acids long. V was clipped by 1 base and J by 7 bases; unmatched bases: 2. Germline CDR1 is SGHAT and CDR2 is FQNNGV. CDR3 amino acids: CASSLGTSGGNEQFF. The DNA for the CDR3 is TGTGCCAGCAGCTTAGGTACTAGCGGGGGGAATGAGCAGTTCTTC.

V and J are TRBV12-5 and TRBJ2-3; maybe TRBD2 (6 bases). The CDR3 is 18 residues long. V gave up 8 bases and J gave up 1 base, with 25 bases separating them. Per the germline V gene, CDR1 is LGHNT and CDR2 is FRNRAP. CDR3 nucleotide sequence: TGTGCTAGTCAGAGGCTAGCGTGGACTGGCGCTGGCACAGATACGCAGTATTTT. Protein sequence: CASQRLAWTGAGTDTQYF.

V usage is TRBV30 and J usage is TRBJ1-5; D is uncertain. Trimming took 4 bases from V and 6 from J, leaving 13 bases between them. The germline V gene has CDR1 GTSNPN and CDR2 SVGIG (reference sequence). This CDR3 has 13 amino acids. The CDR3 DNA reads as TGTGCCTGGACCAAAGGACTTGGTCAGCCCCAGCATTTT. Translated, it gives CAWTKGLGQPQHF.

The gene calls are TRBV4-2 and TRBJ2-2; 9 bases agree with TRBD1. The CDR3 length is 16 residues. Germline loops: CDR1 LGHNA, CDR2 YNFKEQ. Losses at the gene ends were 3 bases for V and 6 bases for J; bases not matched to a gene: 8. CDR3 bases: TGTGCCAGCAGCCAGAGACAACAGGGGGCTGCCGGGGAGCTGTTTTTT. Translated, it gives CASSQRQQGAAGELFF.

The DNA for the CDR3 is TGTGCCACCAGCGCTCGACTAGCGGGGGGGGCAGATACGCAGTATTTT. Translating gives CATSARLAGGADTQYF. This chain links TRBV15 with TRBJ2-3, with 14 bases lining up with TRBD2. The CDR3 consists of 16 residues. V was clipped by 5 bases and J by 4 bases; unmatched bases: 5. Germline V lookup: CDR1 LNHNV, CDR2 YYDKDF (reference sequence).

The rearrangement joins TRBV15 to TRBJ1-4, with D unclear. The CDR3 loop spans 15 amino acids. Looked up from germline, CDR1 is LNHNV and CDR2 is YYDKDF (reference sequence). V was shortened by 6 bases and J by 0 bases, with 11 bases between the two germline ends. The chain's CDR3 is CATRRVTATNEKLFF. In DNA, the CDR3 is TGTGCCACCAGGCGAGTCACCGCAACTAATGAAAAACTGTTTTTT.

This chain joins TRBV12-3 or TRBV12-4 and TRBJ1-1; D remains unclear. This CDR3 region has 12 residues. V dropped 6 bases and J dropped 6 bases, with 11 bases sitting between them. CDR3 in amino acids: CASRLYAAEAFF. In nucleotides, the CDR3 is TGTGCCAGCAGACTATACGCTGCTGAAGCTTTCTTT.

The CDR3 reads CASSSGLAGGYTDTQYF. CDR3 DNA: TGTGCCAGCAGCTCAGGACTAGCGGGAGGCTACACAGATACGCAGTATTTT. The chain is built from TRBV6-2 or TRBV6-3 and TRBJ2-3; 14 positions agree with TRBD2. Per germline, CDR1 MNHEY and CDR2 SVGEGT. The CDR3 has 17 residues. V was pared by 6 bases and J by 2 bases, with 7 bases of the junction left unmatched.

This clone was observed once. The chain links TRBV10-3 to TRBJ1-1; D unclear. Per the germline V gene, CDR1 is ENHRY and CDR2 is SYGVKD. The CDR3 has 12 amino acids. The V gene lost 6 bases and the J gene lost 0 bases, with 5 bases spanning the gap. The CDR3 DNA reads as TGTGCCATCAGACAGCTGAACACTGAAGCTTTCTTT. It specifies CAIRQLNTEAFF.

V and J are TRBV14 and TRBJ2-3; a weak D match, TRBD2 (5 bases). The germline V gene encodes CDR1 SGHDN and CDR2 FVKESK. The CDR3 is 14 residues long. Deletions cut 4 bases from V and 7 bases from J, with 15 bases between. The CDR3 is CASSLGLAAYTQYF. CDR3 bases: TGTGCCAGCAGCCTTGGACTGGCCGCCTATACGCAGTATTTT.

The CDR3 nucleotides are TGTGCCAGCAACAAAGGGGCCCGGGGAAACAATGAGCAGTTCTTC. Protein sequence: CASNKGARGNNEQFF. The chain has TRBV21-1 and TRBJ2-1; TRBD2, the D gene given by the table, was not confirmed from the DNA. TRBV21-1 is a pseudogene locus. This CDR3 contains 15 residues.